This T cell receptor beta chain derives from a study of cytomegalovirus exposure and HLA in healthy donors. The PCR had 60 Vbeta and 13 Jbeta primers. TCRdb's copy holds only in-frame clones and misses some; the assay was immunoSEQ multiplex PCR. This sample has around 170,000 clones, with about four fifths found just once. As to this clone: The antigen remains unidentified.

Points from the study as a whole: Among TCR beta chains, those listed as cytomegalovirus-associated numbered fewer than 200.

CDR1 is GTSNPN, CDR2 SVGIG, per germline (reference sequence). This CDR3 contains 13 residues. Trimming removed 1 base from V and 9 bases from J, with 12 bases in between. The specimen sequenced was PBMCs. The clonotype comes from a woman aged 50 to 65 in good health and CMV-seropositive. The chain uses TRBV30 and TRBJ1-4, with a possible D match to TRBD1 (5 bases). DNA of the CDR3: TGTGCCTGGAGTGGATCTGGGGGGAAAAAACTGTTTTTT. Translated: CAWSGSGGKKLFF.